This T cell receptor beta chain was retrieved from a study of T-cell memory formation after mild COVID-19. General study results and limits: Nothing confirmed that second-wave clones peaking on day 37 were specific for SARS-CoV-2.

From germline, CDR1 is DFQATT and CDR2 SNEGSKA (reference sequence). With 1 base removed from V and 3 bases from J, the gap between germline ends came to 7 bases. This CDR3 region has 12 residues. This clonotype was seen only once. Its antigen is unknown. After 5'RACE with constant-segment primers, TCR alpha and TCR beta cDNA libraries carrying sample barcodes and UMIs were obtained. TCRdb reprocessed the 5' RACE reads with MiXCR, giving one entry per CDR3 protein. The data show around 300,000 distinct CDR3 sequences, under 8.5% seen once. The genes are TRBV20-1 and TRBJ2-7; D may be TRBD2 (6 bases). The clonotype originates from a man aged 18 to 30 who had mild COVID-19 (a few samples of this study predate the infection). Cell type and time point are not known. Source material: PBMCs or a T cell subset sorted from them (not recorded which). This chain's CDR3 is CSARVGGYEQYF. In DNA, the CDR3 is TGCAGTGCTAGAGTGGGGGGCTACGAGCAGTACTTC.